The 17 T cell receptor beta chains below were found in one sample sequenced in a study of cytomegalovirus exposure and HLA in healthy donors. Primers: 60 Vbeta forward and 13 Jbeta reverse. The assay was immunoSEQ multiplex PCR, and TCRdb's table has in-frame clones only and misses some. The sample has about 190,000 clones, approximately 78% seen once. Sequencing input: PBMCs. The receptors were gathered from a woman aged 25 to 39 in good health and CMV-seropositive.

The V call is TRBV20-1, the J call TRBJ2-5; D unresolved. The CDR3 length is 11 residues. Germline CDR1 and CDR2: DFQATT and SNEGSKA (reference sequence). V was trimmed by 7 bases and J by 5 bases, leaving 11 bases between them. The CDR3 sequence is CSVASGETQYF. CDR3 DNA: TGCAGTGTTGCTTCCGGGGAGACCCAGTACTTC.

V gene TRBV29-1 combines with J gene TRBJ2-1, with D perhaps TRBD2 (6 bases). In germline, CDR1 is SQVTM, CDR2 ANQGSEA. Deletions cut 1 base from V and 10 bases from J, with 11 bases between. The CDR3 is 12 amino acids. The CDR3 here is CSVEGRGTEQFF. For the CDR3, the DNA is TGCAGCGTTGAAGGGCGGGGCACCGAGCAGTTCTTC.

This sequence joins TRBV2 and TRBJ2-7; TRBD1 aligns across 8 bases. CDR1 is SNHLY and CDR2 is FYNNEI in the germline V gene. This CDR3 is built from 13 residues. J was trimmed by 1 base and V by 7 bases; bases with no gene match: 3. This chain's CDR3 is CASNRDRSYEQYF. Here the CDR3 DNA reads TGTGCCAGCAATCGGGACAGGTCCTACGAGCAGTACTTC.

The genes are TRBV7-8 and TRBJ2-1; 7 nucleotides align to TRBD2. The CDR3 is made up of 15 amino acids. Germline V gives CDR1 SGHVS, CDR2 FQNEAQ. V lost 3 bases and J lost 6; bases outside the gene matches: 8. The CDR3 spells CASSFFPREGNEQFF. The CDR3 region has the DNA TGTGCCAGCAGCTTTTTCCCCAGGGAGGGCAATGAGCAGTTCTTC.

The V call is TRBV5-6, the J call TRBJ2-1, with 8 bases fitting TRBD2. Germline V lookup: CDR1 SGHDT, CDR2 YYEEEE. Trimming cost V 4 bases and J 6 bases; bases outside gene matches: 6. This CDR3 is 14 amino acids long. CDR3 sequence reads: CASSLPTSANEQFF. In DNA, the CDR3 is TGTGCCAGCAGCCTCCCGACTAGCGCCAATGAGCAGTTCTTC.

This rearrangement joins TRBV18 to TRBJ1-3; D is unresolved. CDR3 length: 18 amino acids. The V gene lost 5 bases and the J gene lost 2 bases, with 22 bases spanning the gap. Per the germline V gene, CDR1 is KGHSH and CDR2 is LQKENI. Here the CDR3 DNA reads TGTGCCAGCTCATCCCCCCTTCGGGGATATGAAGCTGGAAACACCATATATTTT. Translated, it gives CASSSPLRGYEAGNTIYF.

This clone was observed a few times. The chain links TRBV9 to TRBJ2-7; a possible D gene is TRBD1 (6 bases). The CDR3 length is 16 residues. The V end was cut by 4 bases, the J end by 0 bases, with 17 bases between. The V gene's germline CDR1 is SGDLS and CDR2 YYNGEE. The CDR3 spells CASSPSGHPSSYEQYF. CDR3 DNA sequence: TGTGCCAGCAGCCCCTCGGGACACCCGAGCTCCTACGAGCAGTACTTC. The variable domain in full, completed from reference TRBV9 and TRBJ2-7, reads DSGVTQTPKHLITATGQRVTLRCSPRSGDLSVYWYQQSLDQGLQFLIQYYNGEERAKGNILERFSAQQFPDLHSELNLSSLELGDSALYFCASSPSGHPSSYEQYFGPGTRLTVT.

This chain connects TRBV15 to TRBJ2-3; 10 bases line up with TRBD1. V was pared by 5 bases and J by 5 bases, with 1 base of the junction left unmatched. This CDR3 comprises 13 residues. Germline CDR1 LNHNV, CDR2 YYDKDF (reference sequence). The CDR3 protein is CATSRDRGDTQYF. The CDR3 bases are TGTGCCACCAGCCGGGACAGGGGAGATACGCAGTATTTT.

This chain joins TRBV9 and TRBJ1-1, with unresolved D. V was cut by 1 base and J by 0 bases, with 10 bases left in between. The germline V gene has CDR1 SGDLS and CDR2 YYNGEE. The CDR3 extends over 15 amino acids. The CDR3 DNA reads TGTGCCAGCAGCGTAAGTCCAGGTATGAACACTGAAGCTTTCTTT. Amino acid sequence: CASSVSPGMNTEAFF.

This chain connects TRBV28 to TRBJ1-2; D might be TRBD1 (5 bases). The CDR3 consists of 17 residues. The germline V and J ends were trimmed by 5 bases and 0 bases, with 19 bases remaining between them. From germline, CDR1 is MDHEN and CDR2 SYDVKM. CDR3 sequence (DNA): TGTGCCAGCAGTGCTACTTGGACATCGTTAGCTAACTATGGCTACACCTTC. Translating it yields CASSATWTSLANYGYTF.

The DNA for the CDR3 is TGTGCCACCAGCATAGTGGGAGCGCACCGGGAGACCCAGTACTTC. Residues: CATSIVGAHRETQYF. The V and J genes are TRBV15 and TRBJ2-5; TRBD2 might be the D (5 bases). The length of the CDR3 is 15 residues. Per germline, CDR1 LNHNV and CDR2 YYDKDF (reference sequence). Between the trimmed V and J ends, which lost 4 bases and 5 bases, there was a span of 17 bases. Complete variable domain (other parts from reference TRBV15 and TRBJ2-5): DAMVIQNPRYQVTQFGKPVTLSCSQTLNHNVMYWYQQKSSQAPKLLFHYYDKDFNNEADTPDNFQSRRPNTSFCFLDIRSPGLGDTAMYLCATSIVGAHRETQYFGPGTRLLVL.

The gene calls are TRBV5-4 and TRBJ2-7, with TRBD1 identical over 7 bases. V gave up 3 bases and J gave up 3 bases; unmatched junction bases: 6. This CDR3 region has 14 residues. Looked up from germline, CDR1 is SGHNT and CDR2 is YYREEE (reference sequence). The CDR3 region is CASSWGQRNYEQYF. CDR3 DNA: TGTGCCAGCAGCTGGGGACAGCGAAACTACGAGCAGTACTTC.

The rearrangement uses TRBV5-4 and TRBJ2-5, with 8 positions matching TRBD2. Trimming took 6 bases from V and 2 from J; bases not matched to a gene: 6. Germline V gives CDR1 SGHNT, CDR2 YYREEE (reference sequence). CDR3 size: 14 residues. This CDR3 reads CASMVSGVQETQYF. Written as DNA, the CDR3 is TGTGCCAGCATGGTTAGCGGGGTGCAAGAGACCCAGTACTTC.

The chain has TRBV4-3 and TRBJ2-3, with no clear D. CDR1 LGHNA and CDR2 YSLEER come from the germline V gene. V was clipped by 0 bases and J by 11 bases, with 18 bases between them. The CDR3 is 15 amino acids. CDR3 sequence: CASSQDTQTQIEQYF. Here the CDR3 DNA reads TGCGCCAGCAGCCAAGATACTCAGACACAGATAGAGCAGTATTTT.

Remarks on this clone: Germline is not matched at one junction end, which may reflect a read error. V is TRBV7-9 and J is TRBJ1-1; TRBD1 agrees at 8 bases. This CDR3 is built from 14 residues. Germline loops: CDR1 SEHNR, CDR2 FQNEAQ (reference sequence). CDR3 DNA: TGTTCCAGCAGCGCCTCGACAGGGGACACTGAAGCTTTCTTT. The encoded protein is CSSSASTGDTEAFF.

This rearrangement joins TRBV27 to TRBJ1-2; a weak D match, TRBD1 (5 bases). The CDR3 spans 15 residues. V was cut by 10 bases and J by 4 bases, with 22 bases left in between. CDR1 is MNHEY and CDR2 is SMNVEV in the germline V gene (reference sequence). The CDR3 region is CATVNGGTFPYGYTF. The CDR3 bases are TGTGCCACCGTGAACGGGGGGACCTTCCCCTATGGCTACACCTTC.

This sequence joins TRBV5-1 and TRBJ2-3; possible D gene TRBD2, 5 bases. Trimming took off 0 bases at V and 2 bases at J, with 13 bases between the two ends. The germline CDR1 and CDR2 sequences are SGHRS and YFSETQ. CDR3 size: 16 residues. The DNA for the CDR3 is TGCGCCAGCAGCTTGGTATTAGCGTGGGCCACAGATACGCAGTATTTT. Translated, it gives CASSLVLAWATDTQYF.